These 20 T cell receptor beta chains share one sample of origin, sequenced in a study of T cell responses to AZD1222 COVID-19 vaccine. Some clones are missing from TCRdb's copy, which holds only in-frame ones; the method was immunoSEQ multiplex PCR. The sample holds 150,000 to 180,000 clones, 85% to 95% seen once. The starting material was peripheral blood, obtained 28 days after the second AZD1222 dose. The receptors come from an adult who received the AZD1222 COVID-19 vaccine.

The chain combines TRBV7-9 with TRBJ2-5; TRBD2 matches at 13 bases. There are 14 residues in the CDR3. Germline values: CDR1 SEHNR, CDR2 FQNEAQ (reference sequence). The V segment lost 5 bases and the J segment 4 bases; nucleotides outside the gene matches: 1. The CDR3 nucleotides are TGTGCCAGCAGCGGACTAGCGGGGGTAGAGACCCAGTACTTC. Translation: CASSGLAGVETQYF.

The genes are TRBV7-9 and TRBJ2-1; TRBD2 agrees at 13 bases. The CDR3 covers 16 residues. Germline CDR1 SEHNR, CDR2 FQNEAQ (reference sequence). V was pared by 2 bases and J by 8 bases, with 6 bases of the junction left unmatched. The CDR3 DNA reads TGTGCCAGCAGCTTACTTGGACTAGCGGGAGATGATGAGCAGTTCTTC. This gives the protein CASSLLGLAGDDEQFF.

The V and J genes are TRBV3-1 (or the pseudogene TRBV3-2) and TRBJ1-5, with 11 bases identical to TRBD1. The CDR3 extends over 17 amino acids. The J segment lost 4 bases and the V segment lost 0 bases, leaving 5 bases of the junction unmatched. Germline loops: CDR1 LGHDT, CDR2 YNNKEL (reference sequence). For the CDR3, the DNA is TGTGCCAGCAGCCAAGAAGTTGGGACAGGGGGGAATCAGCCCCAGCATTTT. Translation gives CASSQEVGTGGNQPQHF.

The chain is built from TRBV28 and TRBJ1-1; D is uncertain. The germline V and J ends were trimmed by 4 bases and 0 bases, with 9 bases remaining between them. The CDR3 is 14 residues long. Per germline, CDR1 MDHEN and CDR2 SYDVKM. CDR3 region: CASSSYPMNTEAFF. The CDR3 DNA sequence: TGTGCCAGCAGTTCCTATCCCATGAACACTGAAGCTTTCTTT.

A note on this clone: Other DNA sequences in this specimen translate into the identical CDR3. The V gene is TRBV18, the J gene TRBJ2-7; 7 nucleotides agree with TRBD1. The junction had 3 bases not matched to a gene; V was cut back by 3 bases and J by 4 bases. The CDR3 length is 13 residues. Germline V lookup: CDR1 KGHSH, CDR2 LQKENI. For the CDR3, the DNA is TGTGCCAGCTCACCGGGACAGACTTACGAGCAGTACTTC. This sequence encodes CASSPGQTYEQYF.

The chain joins TRBV28 to TRBJ1-5; tentative D call: TRBD1 (5 bases). The CDR3 spans 15 residues. Germline CDR1 MDHEN, CDR2 SYDVKM. V was shortened by 3 bases and J by 6 bases, with 15 bases between the two germline ends. CDR3 residues: CASSFWRGRTQPQHF. The CDR3, as DNA: TGTGCCAGCAGTTTTTGGCGGGGACGGACTCAGCCCCAGCATTTT.

V and J are TRBV12-5 and TRBJ1-4, with 8 bases identical to TRBD1. This CDR3 spans 15 amino acids. V was clipped by 7 bases and J by 2 bases; unmatched bases: 6. Germline V gives CDR1 LGHNT, CDR2 FRNRAP. The chain's CDR3 is CASAPGGATNEKLFF. The CDR3 DNA is TGTGCTAGTGCCCCAGGGGGCGCGACTAATGAAAAACTGTTTTTT.

J is TRBJ2-7 and V is TRBV13; no clear D. V lost 2 bases and J 4 bases, leaving 12 bases between the germline ends. The CDR3 sequence is 14 residues long. Germline loops: CDR1 PRHDT, CDR2 FYEKMQ (reference sequence). The chain's CDR3 is CASSLPPNGYEQYF. The CDR3 DNA reads TGTGCCAGCAGCTTACCTCCCAACGGGTACGAGCAGTACTTC.

In this sample, this clone turned up once. The genes are TRBV28 and TRBJ1-6, with D maybe TRBD1 (5 bases). The CDR3 spans 15 residues. The germline gives CDR1 MDHEN, CDR2 SYDVKM. With 7 bases removed from V and 2 bases from J, the gap between germline ends came to 12 bases. CDR3 in amino acids: CASTTTVAYNSPLHF. CDR3 DNA sequence: TGTGCCAGCACCACGACAGTGGCCTATAATTCACCCCTCCACTTT.

The chain uses TRBV6-4 and TRBJ2-5; no clear D gene. The germline V gene has CDR1 MRHNA and CDR2 SNTAGT. The CDR3 extends over 12 amino acids. V lost 7 bases and J lost 1, with 7 bases in between. In DNA form, the CDR3 reads TGTGCCAGCAAGTACGGCCAAGAGACCCAGTACTTC. Translating it yields CASKYGQETQYF.

This clone was observed a few times. The chain combines TRBV15 with TRBJ1-1; 9 nucleotides match TRBD1. Germline V gives CDR1 LNHNV, CDR2 YYDKDF (reference sequence). J lost 3 bases, V lost 3 bases, and 8 bases had no gene match. The CDR3 contains 16 residues. The CDR3 DNA reads TGTGCCACCAGCAGTTTTACAGGGGGCGTGGACACTGAAGCTTTCTTT. It is translated as CATSSFTGGVDTEAFF. The variable domain in full, with the rest retrieved from reference TRBV15 and TRBJ1-1, is DAMVIQNPRYQVTQFGKPVTLSCSQTLNHNVMYWYQQKSSQAPKLLFHYYDKDFNNEADTPDNFQSRRPNTSFCFLDIRSPGLGDTAMYLCATSSFTGGVDTEAFFGQGTRLTVV.

This chain links TRBV29-1 with TRBJ1-2; TRBD1 matches 7 bases. The J segment lost 7 bases and the V segment lost 1 base, leaving 9 bases of the junction unmatched. Germline assignment: CDR1 SQVTM and CDR2 ANQGSEA. There are 14 residues in the CDR3. The CDR3 coding sequence is TGCAGCGTTGAAGTTACGTACAGGGGTCGTGGCTACACCTTC. It is translated as CSVEVTYRGRGYTF.

V gene TRBV2 combines with J gene TRBJ1-3, with TRBD1 as a possible D gene (6 bases). Deletions cut 5 bases from V and 0 bases from J, with 20 bases between. This CDR3 is 18 amino acids long. Per the germline V gene, CDR1 is SNHLY and CDR2 is FYNNEI. The CDR3 spells CASSIRQVMGDSGNTIYF. The CDR3 coding sequence is TGTGCCAGCAGTATCCGACAGGTCATGGGGGACTCTGGAAACACCATATATTTT.

The chain links TRBV15 to TRBJ1-2, with D maybe TRBD1 (5 bases). The germline CDR1 and CDR2 sequences are LNHNV and YYDKDF (reference sequence). The CDR3 extends over 13 amino acids. Trimming removed 1 base from V and 7 bases from J, with 10 bases in between. In nucleotides, the CDR3 is TGTGCCACCAGCAGAGTGGGCCAGGGTGGCTACACCTTC. Translated, it gives CATSRVGQGGYTF.

This clone was detected only a few times. This chain joins TRBV11-2 and TRBJ2-7, with 15 bases lining up with TRBD2. CDR1 is SGHAT and CDR2 is FQNNGV in the germline V gene. J lost 4 bases, V lost 5 bases, and 3 bases had no gene match. The CDR3 covers 15 residues. CDR3 residues: CASSAGLAGGYEQYF. In nucleotides, the CDR3 is TGTGCCAGCAGCGCGGGACTAGCGGGGGGATACGAGCAGTACTTC.

The chain is built from TRBV11-2 and TRBJ2-7; the D gene is possibly TRBD1 (6 bases). CDR3 length: 14 amino acids. Germline CDR1 reads SGHAT; CDR2 reads FQNNGV. V lost 2 bases and J 3 bases, leaving 11 bases between the germline ends. CDR3 sequence reads: CASSLPGTLYEQYF. The CDR3 DNA reads as TGTGCCAGCAGCTTACCGGGGACACTCTACGAGCAGTACTTC.

Comments on this clone: In the same sample, other DNA sequences code for this CDR3. The rearrangement links TRBV2 to TRBJ1-3; no firm D call. This CDR3 has 11 residues. Germline CDR1 SNHLY, CDR2 FYNNEI. Between the trimmed V and J ends, which lost 5 bases and 4 bases, there was a span of 3 bases. In DNA, the CDR3 is TGTGCCAGCAGTCAGGGAAACACCATATATTTT. Protein product: CASSQGNTIYF.

The genes are TRBV7-2 and TRBJ2-2, with a weak D call TRBD2 (5 bases). The germline V and J ends were trimmed by 2 bases and 0 bases, with 13 bases remaining between them. The CDR3 is 17 residues long. The germline CDR1 and CDR2 sequences are SGHTA and FQGNSA. The CDR3 reads CASSLRSGNANTGELFF. The CDR3 DNA reads as TGTGCCAGCAGCTTAAGATCGGGGAACGCGAACACCGGGGAGCTGTTTTTT.

The gene calls are TRBV11-2 and TRBJ2-3; TRBD1 might be the D (6 bases). V dropped 1 base and J dropped 0 bases, with 8 bases sitting between them. This CDR3 has 15 amino acids. The germline V gene encodes CDR1 SGHAT and CDR2 FQNNGV. CDR3 sequence: CASSLGDTSTDTQYF. The CDR3 DNA follows: TGTGCCAGCAGCTTAGGGGACACGAGCACAGATACGCAGTATTTT.

J is TRBJ2-7 and V is TRBV4-2; TRBD1 matches at 7 bases. Germline V gene data show CDR1 as LGHNA and CDR2 as YNFKEQ. Unmatched junction bases numbered 5, after V lost 1 base and J lost 2 bases. The CDR3 length is 15 residues. CDR3 bases: TGTGCCAGCAGCCAAGCGGGACAGACAACCTACGAGCAGTACTTC. This translates into CASSQAGQTTYEQYF.